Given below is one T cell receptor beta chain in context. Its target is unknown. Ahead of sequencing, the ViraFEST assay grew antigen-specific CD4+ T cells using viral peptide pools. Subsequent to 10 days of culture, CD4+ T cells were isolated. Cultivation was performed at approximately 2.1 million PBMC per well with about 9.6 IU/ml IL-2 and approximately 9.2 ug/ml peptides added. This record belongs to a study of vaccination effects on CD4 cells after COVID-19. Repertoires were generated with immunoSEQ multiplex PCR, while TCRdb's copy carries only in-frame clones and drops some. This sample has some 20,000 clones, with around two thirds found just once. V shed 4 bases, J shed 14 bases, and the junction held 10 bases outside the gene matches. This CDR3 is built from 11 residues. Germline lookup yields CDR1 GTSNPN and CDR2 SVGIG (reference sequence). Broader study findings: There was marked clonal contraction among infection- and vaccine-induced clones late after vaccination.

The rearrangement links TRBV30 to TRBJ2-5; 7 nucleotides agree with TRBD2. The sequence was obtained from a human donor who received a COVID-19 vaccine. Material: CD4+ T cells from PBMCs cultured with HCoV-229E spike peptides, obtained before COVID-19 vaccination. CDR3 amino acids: CAWNSAGTKYF. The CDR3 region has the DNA TGTGCCTGGAACTCCGCCGGGACTAAATACTTC.